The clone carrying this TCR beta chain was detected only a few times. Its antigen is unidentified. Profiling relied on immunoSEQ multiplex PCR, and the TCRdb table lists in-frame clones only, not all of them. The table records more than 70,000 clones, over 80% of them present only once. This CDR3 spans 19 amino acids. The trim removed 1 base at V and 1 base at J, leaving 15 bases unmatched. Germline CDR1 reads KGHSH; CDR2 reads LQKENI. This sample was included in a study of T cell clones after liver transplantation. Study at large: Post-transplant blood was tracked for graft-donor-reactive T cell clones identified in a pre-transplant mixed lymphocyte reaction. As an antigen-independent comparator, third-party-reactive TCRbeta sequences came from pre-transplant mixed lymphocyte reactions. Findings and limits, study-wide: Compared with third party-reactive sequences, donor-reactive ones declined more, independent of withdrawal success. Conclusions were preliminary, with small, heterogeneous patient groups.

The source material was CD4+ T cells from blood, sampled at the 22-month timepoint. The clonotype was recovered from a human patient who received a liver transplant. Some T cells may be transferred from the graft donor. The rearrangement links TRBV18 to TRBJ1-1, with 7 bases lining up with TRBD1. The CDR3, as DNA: TGTGCCAGCTCACCACTGTCCGTGAGACAGGGCCTAAGGAACACTGAAGCTTTCTTT. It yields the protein CASSPLSVRQGLRNTEAFF.